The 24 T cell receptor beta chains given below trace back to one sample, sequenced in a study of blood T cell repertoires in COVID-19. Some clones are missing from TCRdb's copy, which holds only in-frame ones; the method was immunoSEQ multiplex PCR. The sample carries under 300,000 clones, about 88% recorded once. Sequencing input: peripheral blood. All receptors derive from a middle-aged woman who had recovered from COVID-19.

Here the CDR3 reads CASSPRAGAGETQYF. CDR3 nucleotides: TGCGCCAGCAGCCCCCGAGCGGGAGCGGGGGAGACCCAGTACTTC. The V gene is TRBV4-3, the J gene TRBJ2-5, with 8 bases matching TRBD2. From germline, CDR1 is LGHNA and CDR2 YSLEER. The V and J ends lost 4 bases and 5 bases, in that order; junction bases with no gene match: 9. The CDR3 loop spans 15 amino acids.

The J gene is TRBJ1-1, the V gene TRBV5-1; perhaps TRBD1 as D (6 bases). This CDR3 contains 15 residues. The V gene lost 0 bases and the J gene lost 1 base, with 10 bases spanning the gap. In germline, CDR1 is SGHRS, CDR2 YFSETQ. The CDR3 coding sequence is TGCGCCAGCAGCTTGGTGGGCAGGGGGAACACTGAAGCTTTCTTT. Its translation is CASSLVGRGNTEAFF.

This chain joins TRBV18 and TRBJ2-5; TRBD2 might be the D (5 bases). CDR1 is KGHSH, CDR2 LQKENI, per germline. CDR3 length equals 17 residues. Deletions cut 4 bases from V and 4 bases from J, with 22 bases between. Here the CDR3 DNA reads TGTGCCAGCTCACAAGGGTCGGACTCCAATGAGTTAGAGACCCAGTACTTC. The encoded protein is CASSQGSDSNELETQYF.

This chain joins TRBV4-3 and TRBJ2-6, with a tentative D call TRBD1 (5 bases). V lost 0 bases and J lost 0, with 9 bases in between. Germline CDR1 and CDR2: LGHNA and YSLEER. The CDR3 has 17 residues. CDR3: CASSQDRGFSGANVLTF. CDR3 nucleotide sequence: TGCGCCAGCAGCCAAGATAGGGGATTCTCTGGGGCCAACGTCCTGACTTTC.

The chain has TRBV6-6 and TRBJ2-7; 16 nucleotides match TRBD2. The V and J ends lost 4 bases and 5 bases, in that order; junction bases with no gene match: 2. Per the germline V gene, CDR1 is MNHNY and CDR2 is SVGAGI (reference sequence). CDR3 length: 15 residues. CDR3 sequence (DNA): TGTGCCAGCAGTTGGGGACTAGCGGGAGGGAACGAGCAGTACTTC. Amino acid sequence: CASSWGLAGGNEQYF.

Here the CDR3 reads CASSQRGSSYEQYF. In nucleotides, the CDR3 is TGTGCCAGCAGCCAAAGGGGCAGCTCCTACGAGCAGTACTTC. The rearrangement links TRBV14 to TRBJ2-7, with TRBD1 as a possible D gene (5 bases). V lost 2 bases, J lost 0 bases, and 8 bases lay in between. The germline V gene encodes CDR1 SGHDN and CDR2 FVKESK. The CDR3 is made up of 14 amino acids.

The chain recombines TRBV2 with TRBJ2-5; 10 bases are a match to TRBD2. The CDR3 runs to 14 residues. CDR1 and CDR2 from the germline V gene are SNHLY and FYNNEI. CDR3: CASSPSGGGLTQYF. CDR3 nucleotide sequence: TGTGCTTCGTCACCTAGCGGGGGTGGATTGACCCAGTACTTC.

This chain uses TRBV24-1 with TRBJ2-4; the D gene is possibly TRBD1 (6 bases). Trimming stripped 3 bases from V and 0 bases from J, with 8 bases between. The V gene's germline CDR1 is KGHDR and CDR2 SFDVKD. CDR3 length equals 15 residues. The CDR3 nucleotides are TGTGCCACCAGTGATAACAGGGTAGCCAAAAACATTCAGTACTTC. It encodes CATSDNRVAKNIQYF.

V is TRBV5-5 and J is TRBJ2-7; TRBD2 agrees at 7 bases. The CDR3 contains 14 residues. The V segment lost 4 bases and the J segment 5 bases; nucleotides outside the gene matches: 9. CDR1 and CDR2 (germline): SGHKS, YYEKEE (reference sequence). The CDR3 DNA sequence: TGTGCCAGCAGCCGAAGGGAGGGGTTGGACGAGCAGTACTTC. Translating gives CASSRREGLDEQYF.

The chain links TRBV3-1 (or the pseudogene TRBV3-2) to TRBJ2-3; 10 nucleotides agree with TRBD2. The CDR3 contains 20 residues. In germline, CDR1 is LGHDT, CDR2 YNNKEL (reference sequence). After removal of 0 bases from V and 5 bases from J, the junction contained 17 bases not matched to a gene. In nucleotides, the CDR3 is TGTGCCAGCAGCCAAGAGCCCATAACTAGCGGGATAGGTGGGGGAGATACGCAGTATTTT. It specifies CASSQEPITSGIGGGDTQYF.

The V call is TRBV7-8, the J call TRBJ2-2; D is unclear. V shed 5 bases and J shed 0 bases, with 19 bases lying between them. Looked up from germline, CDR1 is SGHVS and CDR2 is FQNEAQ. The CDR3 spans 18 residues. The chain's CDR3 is CASSRRGARQANTGELFF. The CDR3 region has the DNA TGTGCCAGCAGCCGCCGAGGCGCGCGGCAAGCGAACACCGGGGAGCTGTTTTTT.

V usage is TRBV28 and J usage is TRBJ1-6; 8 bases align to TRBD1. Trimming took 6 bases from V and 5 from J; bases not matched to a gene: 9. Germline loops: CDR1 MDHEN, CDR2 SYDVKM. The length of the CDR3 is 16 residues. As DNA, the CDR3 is TGTGCCAGCAGCCCAGGGGGCGGATCCGATAATTCACCCCTCCACTTT. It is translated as CASSPGGGSDNSPLHF. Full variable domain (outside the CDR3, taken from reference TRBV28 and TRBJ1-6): DVKVTQSSRYLVKRTGEKVFLECVQDMDHENMFWYRQDPGLGLRLIYFSYDVKMKEKGDIPEGYSVSREKKERFSLILESASTNQTSMYLCASSPGGGSDNSPLHFGNGTRLTVT.

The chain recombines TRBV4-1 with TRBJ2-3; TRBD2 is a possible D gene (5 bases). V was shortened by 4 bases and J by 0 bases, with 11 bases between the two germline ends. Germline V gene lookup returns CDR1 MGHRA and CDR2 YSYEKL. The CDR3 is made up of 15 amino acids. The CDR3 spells CASSPAAGSTDTQYF. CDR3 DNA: TGCGCCAGCAGCCCAGCGGCGGGTAGCACAGATACGCAGTATTTT.

In nucleotides, the CDR3 is TGTGCCAGCAGCTTGGGGTCAGGGGTCAATTTTCCCTATGGCTACACCTTC. Translated, it gives CASSLGSGVNFPYGYTF. The gene calls are TRBV7-2 and TRBJ1-2; a weak D match, TRBD1 (6 bases). Trimming left V 3 bases short and J 4 bases short, with 21 bases between. Germline V CDR1 and CDR2: SGHTA, FQGNSA. This CDR3 region has 17 residues.

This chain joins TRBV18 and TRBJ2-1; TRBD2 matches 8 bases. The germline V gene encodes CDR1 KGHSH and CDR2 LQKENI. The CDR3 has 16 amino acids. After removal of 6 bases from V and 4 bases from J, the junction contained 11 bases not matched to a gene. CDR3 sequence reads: CASSWERGFSYNEQFF. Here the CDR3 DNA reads TGTGCCAGCTCGTGGGAGCGGGGGTTCTCGTACAATGAGCAGTTCTTC.

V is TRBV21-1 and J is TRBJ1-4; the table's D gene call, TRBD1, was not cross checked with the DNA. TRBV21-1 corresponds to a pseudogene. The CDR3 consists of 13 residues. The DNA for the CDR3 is TGTGCCAGAAGGGACAGGGAAAATGAAAAACTGTTTTTT. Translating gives CARRDRENEKLFF.

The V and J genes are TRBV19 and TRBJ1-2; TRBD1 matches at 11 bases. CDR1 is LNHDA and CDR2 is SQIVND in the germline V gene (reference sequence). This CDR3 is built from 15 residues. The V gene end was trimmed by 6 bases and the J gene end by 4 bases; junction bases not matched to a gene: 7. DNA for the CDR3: TGTGCCAGTAGCCGGACAGGGGGCCTAGTCTATGGCTACACCTTC. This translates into CASSRTGGLVYGYTF. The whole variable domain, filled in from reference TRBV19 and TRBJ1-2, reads DGGITQSPKYLFRKEGQNVTLSCEQNLNHDAMYWYRQDPGQGLRLIYYSQIVNDFQKGDIAEGYSVSREKKESFPLTVTSAQKNPTAFYLCASSRTGGLVYGYTFGSGTRLTVV.

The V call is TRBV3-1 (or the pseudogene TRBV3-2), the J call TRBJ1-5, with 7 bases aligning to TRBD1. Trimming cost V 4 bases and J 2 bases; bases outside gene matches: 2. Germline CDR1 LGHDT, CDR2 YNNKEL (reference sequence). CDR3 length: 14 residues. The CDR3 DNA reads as TGTGCCAGCAGCCTCGGACAGGGCAATCAGCCCCAGCATTTT. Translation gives CASSLGQGNQPQHF.

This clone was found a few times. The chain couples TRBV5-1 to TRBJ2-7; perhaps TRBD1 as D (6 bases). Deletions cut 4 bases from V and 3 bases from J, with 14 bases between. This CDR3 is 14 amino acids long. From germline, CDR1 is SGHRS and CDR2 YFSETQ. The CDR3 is CASSRTGHYYEQYF. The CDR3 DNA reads TGCGCCAGCAGCCGGACGGGACACTACTACGAGCAGTACTTC.

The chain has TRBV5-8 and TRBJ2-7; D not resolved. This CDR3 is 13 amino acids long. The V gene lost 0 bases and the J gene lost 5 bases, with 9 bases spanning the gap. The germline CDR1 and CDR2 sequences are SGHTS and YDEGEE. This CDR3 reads CASSLGWLDEQYF. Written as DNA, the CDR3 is TGTGCCAGCAGCTTGGGATGGCTGGACGAGCAGTACTTC.

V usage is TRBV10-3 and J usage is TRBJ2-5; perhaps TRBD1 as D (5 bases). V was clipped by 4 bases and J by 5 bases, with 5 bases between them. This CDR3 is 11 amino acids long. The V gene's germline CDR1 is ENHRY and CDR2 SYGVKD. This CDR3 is CAISAGETQYF. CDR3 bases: TGTGCCATCAGTGCAGGGGAGACCCAGTACTTC.

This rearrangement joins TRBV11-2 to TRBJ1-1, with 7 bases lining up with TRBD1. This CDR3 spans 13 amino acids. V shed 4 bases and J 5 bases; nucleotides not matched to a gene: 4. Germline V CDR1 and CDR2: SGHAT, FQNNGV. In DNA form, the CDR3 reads TGTGCCAGCAGCTCCGACAGGGTAACTGAAGCTTTCTTT. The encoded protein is CASSSDRVTEAFF.

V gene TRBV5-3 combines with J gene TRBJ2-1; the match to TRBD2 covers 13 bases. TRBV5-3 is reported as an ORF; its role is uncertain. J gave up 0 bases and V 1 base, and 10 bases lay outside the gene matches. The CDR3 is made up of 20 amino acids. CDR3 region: CARSLIGTSGALSSYNEQFF. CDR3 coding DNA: TGTGCCAGAAGCTTGATTGGGACTAGCGGGGCCCTTAGCTCCTACAATGAGCAGTTCTTC.

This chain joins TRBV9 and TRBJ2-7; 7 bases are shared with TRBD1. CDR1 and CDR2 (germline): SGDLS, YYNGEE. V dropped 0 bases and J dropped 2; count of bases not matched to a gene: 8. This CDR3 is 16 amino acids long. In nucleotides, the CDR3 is TGTGCCAGCAGCGTAGCCCCCGGACAGGCTACCTACGAGCAGTACTTC. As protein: CASSVAPGQATYEQYF.